The text below deals with one TCR beta chain. What it binds is not known. The data originate from a study of cytomegalovirus exposure and HLA in healthy donors. Study findings and constraints: The investigators catalogued 164 TCR beta chains as cytomegalovirus-associated. Sequencing depth roughly uniform across donors was assumed in presence/absence analyses. TCR association rates varied by HLA locus in a later analysis, with DRB1 highest and HLA-C lowest. Analysis performed later showed TCR beta chains linked to HLA being more clonally expanded than equally common others.

The J segment lost 4 bases and the V segment lost 1 base, leaving 5 bases of the junction unmatched. Germline V CDR1 and CDR2: LGHNA, YNFKEQ. The CDR3 contains 15 residues. In the PCR, 60 Vbeta and 13 Jbeta primers were used. Produced via immunoSEQ multiplex PCR; TCRdb's table is partial and in-frame only. Of over 150,000 clones listed, 68% were seen once; the top ten hold 1.4% to 1.5%. The material sequenced was PBMCs. The chain is built from TRBV4-2 and TRBJ1-2, with 8 bases that match TRBD1. This clonotype was sampled from a man aged 50-60 years in good health and CMV-seronegative. CDR3 DNA sequence: TGTGCCAGCAGCCAAGCGACAGGGGTCGGCTATGGCTACACCTTC. Amino acids: CASSQATGVGYGYTF.